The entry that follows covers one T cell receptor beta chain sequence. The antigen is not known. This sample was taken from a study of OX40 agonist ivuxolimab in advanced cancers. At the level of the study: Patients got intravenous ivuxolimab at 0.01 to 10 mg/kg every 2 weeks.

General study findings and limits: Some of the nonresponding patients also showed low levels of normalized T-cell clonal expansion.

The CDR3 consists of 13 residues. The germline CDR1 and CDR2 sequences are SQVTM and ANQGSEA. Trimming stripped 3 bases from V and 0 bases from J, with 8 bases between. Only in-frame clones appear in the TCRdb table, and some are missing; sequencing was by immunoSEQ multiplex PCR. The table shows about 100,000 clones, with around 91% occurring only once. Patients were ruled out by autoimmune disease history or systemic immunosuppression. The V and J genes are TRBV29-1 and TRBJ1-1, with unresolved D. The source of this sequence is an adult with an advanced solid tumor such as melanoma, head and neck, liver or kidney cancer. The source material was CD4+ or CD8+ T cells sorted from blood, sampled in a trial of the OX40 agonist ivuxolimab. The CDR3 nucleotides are TGCAGCGTTGAGAATCGTCTGAACACTGAAGCTTTCTTT. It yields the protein CSVENRLNTEAFF. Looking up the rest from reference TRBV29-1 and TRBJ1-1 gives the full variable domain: SAVISQKPSRDICQRGTSLTIQCQVDSQVTMMFWYRQQPGQSLTLIATANQGSEATYESGFVIDKFPISRPNLTFSTLTVSNMSPEDSSIYLCSVENRLNTEAFFGQGTRLTVV.